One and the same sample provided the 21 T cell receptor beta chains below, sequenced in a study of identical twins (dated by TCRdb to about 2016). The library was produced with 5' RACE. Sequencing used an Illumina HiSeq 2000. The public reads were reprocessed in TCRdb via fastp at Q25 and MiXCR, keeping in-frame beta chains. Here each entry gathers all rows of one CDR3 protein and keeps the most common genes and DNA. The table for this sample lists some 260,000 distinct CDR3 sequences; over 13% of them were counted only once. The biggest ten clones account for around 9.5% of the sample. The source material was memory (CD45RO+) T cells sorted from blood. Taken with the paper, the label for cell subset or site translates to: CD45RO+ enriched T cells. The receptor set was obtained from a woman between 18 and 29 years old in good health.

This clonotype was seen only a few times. The CDR3 sequence: CASSRDWAYEQYF. Here the CDR3 DNA reads TGTGCCAGCAGTCGGGACTGGGCCTACGAGCAGTACTTC. The genes are TRBV6-6 and TRBJ2-7; D is perhaps TRBD2 (6 bases). Trimming stripped 5 bases from V and 2 bases from J, with 10 bases between. From germline, CDR1 is MNHNY and CDR2 SVGAGI (reference sequence). This CDR3 is 13 amino acids long.

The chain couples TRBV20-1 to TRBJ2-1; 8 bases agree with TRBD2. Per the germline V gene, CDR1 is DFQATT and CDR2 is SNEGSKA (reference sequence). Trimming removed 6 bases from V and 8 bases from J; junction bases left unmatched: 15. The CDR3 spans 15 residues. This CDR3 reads CSAHPSTGGTHEQFF. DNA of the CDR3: TGCAGTGCCCATCCCAGCACGGGAGGGACGCATGAGCAGTTCTTC.

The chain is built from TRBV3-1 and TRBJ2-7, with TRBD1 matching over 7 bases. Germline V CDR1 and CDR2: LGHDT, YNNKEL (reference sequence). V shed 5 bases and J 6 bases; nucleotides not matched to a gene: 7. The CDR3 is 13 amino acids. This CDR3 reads CASSSWDSAEQYF. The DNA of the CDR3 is TGTGCCAGCAGCAGTTGGGACAGTGCCGAGCAGTACTTC.

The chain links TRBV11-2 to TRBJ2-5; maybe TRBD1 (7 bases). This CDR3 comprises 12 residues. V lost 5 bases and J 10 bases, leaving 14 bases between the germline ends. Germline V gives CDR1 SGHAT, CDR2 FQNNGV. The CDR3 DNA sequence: TGTGCCAGCAGCGTGGACAGGAGGGACCAGTACTTC. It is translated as CASSVDRRDQYF. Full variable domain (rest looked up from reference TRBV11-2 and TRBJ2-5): EAGVAQSPRYKIIEKRQSVAFWCNPISGHATLYWYQQILGQGPKLLIQFQNNGVVDDSQLPKDRFSAERLKGVDSTLKIQPAKLEDSAVYLCASSVDRRDQYFGPGTRLLVL.

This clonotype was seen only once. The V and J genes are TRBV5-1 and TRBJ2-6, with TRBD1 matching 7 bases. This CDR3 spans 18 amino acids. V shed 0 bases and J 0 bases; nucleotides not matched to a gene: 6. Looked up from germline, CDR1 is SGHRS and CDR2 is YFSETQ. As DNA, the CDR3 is TGCGCCAGCAGCTTGGCTGTACAGGGGCGCTCTGGGGCCAACGTCCTGACTTTC. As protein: CASSLAVQGRSGANVLTF.

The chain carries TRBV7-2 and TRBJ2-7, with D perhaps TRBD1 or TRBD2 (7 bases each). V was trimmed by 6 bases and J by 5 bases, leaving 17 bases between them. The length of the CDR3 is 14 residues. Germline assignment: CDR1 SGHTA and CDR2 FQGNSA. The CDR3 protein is CASRRNPGGDEQYF. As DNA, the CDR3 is TGTGCCAGCAGACGTAACCCAGGGGGGGACGAGCAGTACTTC.

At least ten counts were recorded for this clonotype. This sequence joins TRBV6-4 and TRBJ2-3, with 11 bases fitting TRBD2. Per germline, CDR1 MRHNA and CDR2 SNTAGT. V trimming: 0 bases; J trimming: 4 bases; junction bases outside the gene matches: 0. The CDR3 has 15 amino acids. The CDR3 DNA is TGTGCCAGCAGTGACTCACTAGCGGGAGCAGATACGCAGTATTTT. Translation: CASSDSLAGADTQYF.

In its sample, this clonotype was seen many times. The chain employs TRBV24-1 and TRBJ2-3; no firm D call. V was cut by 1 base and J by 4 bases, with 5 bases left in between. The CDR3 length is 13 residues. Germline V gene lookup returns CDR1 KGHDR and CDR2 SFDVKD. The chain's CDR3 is CATSDFGADTQYF. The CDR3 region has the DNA TGTGCCACCAGTGATTTCGGCGCAGATACGCAGTATTTT.

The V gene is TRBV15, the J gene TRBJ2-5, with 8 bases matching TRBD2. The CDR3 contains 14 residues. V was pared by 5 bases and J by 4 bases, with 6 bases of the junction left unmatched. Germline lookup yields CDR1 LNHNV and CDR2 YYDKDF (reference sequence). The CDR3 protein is CATSLRGGVETQYF. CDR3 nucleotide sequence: TGTGCCACCAGCCTACGGGGGGGCGTAGAGACCCAGTACTTC.

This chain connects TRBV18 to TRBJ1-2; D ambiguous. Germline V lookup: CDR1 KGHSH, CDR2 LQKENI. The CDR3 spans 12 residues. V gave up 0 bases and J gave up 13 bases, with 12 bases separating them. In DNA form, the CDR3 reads TGTGCCAGCTCACCACCGGACGGAACGGGCACCTTC. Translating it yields CASSPPDGTGTF.

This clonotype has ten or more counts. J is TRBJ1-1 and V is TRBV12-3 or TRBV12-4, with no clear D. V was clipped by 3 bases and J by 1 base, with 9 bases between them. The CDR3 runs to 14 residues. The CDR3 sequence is CASSFDNANTEAFF. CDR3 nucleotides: TGTGCCAGCAGTTTTGACAACGCGAACACTGAAGCTTTCTTT.

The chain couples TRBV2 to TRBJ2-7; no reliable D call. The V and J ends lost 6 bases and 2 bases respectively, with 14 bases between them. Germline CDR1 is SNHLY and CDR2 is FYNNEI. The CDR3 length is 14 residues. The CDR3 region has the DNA TGTGCCAGCAGGGTATATACCTATACCTACGAGCAGTACTTC. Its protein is CASRVYTYTYEQYF. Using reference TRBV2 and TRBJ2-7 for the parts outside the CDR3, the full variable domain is EPEVTQTPSHQVTQMGQEVILRCVPISNHLYFYWYRQILGQKVEFLVSFYNNEISEKSEIFDDQFSVERPDGSNFTLKIRSTKLEDSAMYFCASRVYTYTYEQYFGPGTRLTVT.

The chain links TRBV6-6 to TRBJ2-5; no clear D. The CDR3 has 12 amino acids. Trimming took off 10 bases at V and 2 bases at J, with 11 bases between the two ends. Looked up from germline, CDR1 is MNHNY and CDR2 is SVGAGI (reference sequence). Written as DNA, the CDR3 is TGTGCCACGAAAGGGATGCAAGAGACCCAGTACTTC. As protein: CATKGMQETQYF.

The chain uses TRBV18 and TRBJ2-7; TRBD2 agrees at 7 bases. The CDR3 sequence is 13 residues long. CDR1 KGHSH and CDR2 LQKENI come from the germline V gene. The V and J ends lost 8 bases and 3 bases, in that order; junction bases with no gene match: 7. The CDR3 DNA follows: TGTGCCAGCACAACCGGGGGGATCTACGAGCAGTACTTC. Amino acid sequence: CASTTGGIYEQYF.

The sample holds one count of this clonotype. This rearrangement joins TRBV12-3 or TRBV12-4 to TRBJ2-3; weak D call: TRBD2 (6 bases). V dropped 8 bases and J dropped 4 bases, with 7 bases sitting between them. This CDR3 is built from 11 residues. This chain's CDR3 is CASGGADTQYF. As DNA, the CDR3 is TGTGCCAGCGGAGGGGCAGATACGCAGTATTTT.

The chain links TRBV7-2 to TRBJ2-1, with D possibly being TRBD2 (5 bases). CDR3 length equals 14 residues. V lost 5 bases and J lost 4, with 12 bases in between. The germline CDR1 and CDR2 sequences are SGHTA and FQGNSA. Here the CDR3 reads CASSPEGVYNEQFF. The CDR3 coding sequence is TGTGCCAGCAGCCCAGAGGGAGTTTACAATGAGCAGTTCTTC.

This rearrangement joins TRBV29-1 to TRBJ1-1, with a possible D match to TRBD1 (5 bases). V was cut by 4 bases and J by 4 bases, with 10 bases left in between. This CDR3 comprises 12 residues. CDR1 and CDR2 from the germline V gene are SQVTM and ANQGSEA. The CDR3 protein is CSVVGGGTEAFF. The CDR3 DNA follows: TGCAGCGTTGTCGGCGGGGGCACTGAAGCTTTCTTT.

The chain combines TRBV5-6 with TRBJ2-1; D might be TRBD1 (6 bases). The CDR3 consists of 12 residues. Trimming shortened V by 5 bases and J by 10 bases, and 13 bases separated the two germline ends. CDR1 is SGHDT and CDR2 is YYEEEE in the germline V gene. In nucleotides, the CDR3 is TGTGCCAGCAGTCGCTGGGGGCACGAGCAGTTCTTC. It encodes CASSRWGHEQFF.

As DNA, the CDR3 is TGTGCCAGCAGCTATGGGACTAGCGGGAGTACCCAGTTCTTC. It codes for CASSYGTSGSTQFF. The chain joins TRBV7-2 to TRBJ2-1; 14 bases are a match to TRBD2. The junction had 6 bases not matched to a gene; V was cut back by 4 bases and J by 13 bases. Germline V CDR1 and CDR2: SGHTA, FQGNSA. This CDR3 has 14 residues.

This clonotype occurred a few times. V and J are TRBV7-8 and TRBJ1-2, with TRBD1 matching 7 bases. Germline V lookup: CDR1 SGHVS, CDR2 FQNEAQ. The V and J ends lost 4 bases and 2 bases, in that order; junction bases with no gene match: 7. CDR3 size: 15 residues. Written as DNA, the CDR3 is TGTGCCAGCAGCTCGCACGACAGGGTCAACTATGGCTACACCTTC. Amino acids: CASSSHDRVNYGYTF. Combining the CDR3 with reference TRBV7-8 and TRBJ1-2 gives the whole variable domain GAGVSQSPRYKVAKRGQDVALRCDPISGHVSLFWYQQALGQGPEFLTYFQNEAQLDKSGLPSDRFFAERPEGSVSTLKIQRTQQEDSAVYLCASSSHDRVNYGYTFGSGTRLTVV.

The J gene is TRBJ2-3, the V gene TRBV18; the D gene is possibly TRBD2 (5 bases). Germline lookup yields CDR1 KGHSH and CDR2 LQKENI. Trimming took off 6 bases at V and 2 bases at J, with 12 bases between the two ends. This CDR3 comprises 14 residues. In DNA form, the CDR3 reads TGTGCCAGCTCCCAGGACTTATTCACAGATACGCAGTATTTT. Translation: CASSQDLFTDTQYF.